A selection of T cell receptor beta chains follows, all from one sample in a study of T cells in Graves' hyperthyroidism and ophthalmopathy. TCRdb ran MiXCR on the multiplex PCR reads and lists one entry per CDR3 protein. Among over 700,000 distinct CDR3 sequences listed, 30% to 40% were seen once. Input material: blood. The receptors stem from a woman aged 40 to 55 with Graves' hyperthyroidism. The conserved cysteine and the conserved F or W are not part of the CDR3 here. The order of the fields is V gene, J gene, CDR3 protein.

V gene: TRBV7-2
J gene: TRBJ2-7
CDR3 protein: ASSFLDSYEQY

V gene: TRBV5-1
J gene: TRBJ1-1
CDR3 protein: ASSLSGQAMNTEAF

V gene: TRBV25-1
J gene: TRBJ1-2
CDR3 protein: ASSVNWGAGGYT

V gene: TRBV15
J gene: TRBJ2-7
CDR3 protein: ASKEREDSSAEQY

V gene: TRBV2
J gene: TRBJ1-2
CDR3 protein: ALHRPLYGYT

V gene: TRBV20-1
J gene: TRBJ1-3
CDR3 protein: SARAWGSGNTIY

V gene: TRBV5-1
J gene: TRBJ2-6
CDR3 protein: ASSPESGANVLT

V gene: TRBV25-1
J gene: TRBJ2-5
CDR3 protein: ASKSGRKETQY

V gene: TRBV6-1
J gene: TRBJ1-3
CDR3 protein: ASSEVDRQNTIY

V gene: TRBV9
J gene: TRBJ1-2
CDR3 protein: ASSLGQPLPGGYT

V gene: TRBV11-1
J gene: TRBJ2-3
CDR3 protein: ASSPRDTQY

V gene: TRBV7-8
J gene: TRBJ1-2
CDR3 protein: ASSLSGRADGYT

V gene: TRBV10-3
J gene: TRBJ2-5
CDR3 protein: AINPGASGIGETQY

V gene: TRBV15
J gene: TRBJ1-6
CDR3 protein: ATSRKGYNSPLH

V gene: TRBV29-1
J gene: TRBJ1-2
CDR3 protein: SSEWQGNYGYT

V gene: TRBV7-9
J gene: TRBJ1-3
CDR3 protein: ASSFLGQGAGNTIY

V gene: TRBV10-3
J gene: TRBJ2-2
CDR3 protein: AISSGRSGRATGELF

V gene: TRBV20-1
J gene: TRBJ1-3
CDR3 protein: SARDFNSGNTIY

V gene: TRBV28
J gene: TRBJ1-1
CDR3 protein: ASEEVMNTEAF

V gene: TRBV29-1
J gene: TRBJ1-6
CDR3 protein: SVRPGQGQH

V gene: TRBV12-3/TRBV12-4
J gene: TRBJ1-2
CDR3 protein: ASSYPGKAYGYT

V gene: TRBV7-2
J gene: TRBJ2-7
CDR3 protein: ATGRTGTGGVEQY

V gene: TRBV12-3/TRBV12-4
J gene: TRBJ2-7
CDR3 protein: ASSPWLYEQY

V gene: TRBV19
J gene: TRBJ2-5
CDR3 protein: ASSPGQGEETQY